A selection of T cell receptor beta chains follows, all from one sample in a study of T cells in tumors after PD-1 blockade. TCRdb keeps only in-frame clones here, not all; method: immunoSEQ multiplex PCR. Among around 50,000 clones listed, approximately 80% were seen once. Here the sequenced sample was PBMCs, taken before anti-PD-1 therapy. These receptors originate from a human donor with advanced basal cell or squamous cell carcinoma (not recorded which). Each CDR3 is given with its conserved first and last residue. The order of the fields is clone size, J gene, V gene, CDR3 protein. Clone size, where shown, is once, few, many, or a class for clones that have expanded.

abundance: NA; j_gene: TRBJ2-3; v_gene: TRBV5-1; CDR3aa: CASSLVDGGGTDTQYF
abundance: NA; j_gene: TRBJ1-5; v_gene: TRBV12-5; CDR3aa: CASALQGSQPQHF
abundance: NA; j_gene: TRBJ2-3; v_gene: TRBV7-8; CDR3aa: CASSLVGTSGGTDTQYF
abundance: once; j_gene: TRBJ1-1; v_gene: TRBV25-1; CDR3aa: CASSRQGASTEAFF
abundance: NA; j_gene: TRBJ2-1; v_gene: TRBV14; CDR3aa: CASSPWTGGLYDDEQFF
abundance: NA; j_gene: TRBJ1-4; v_gene: TRBV7-9; CDR3aa: CASSPGDRVNEKLFF
abundance: NA; j_gene: TRBJ1-5; v_gene: TRBV19; CDR3aa: CASRLRKGPNQPQHF
abundance: NA; j_gene: TRBJ1-3; v_gene: TRBV3-1/TRBV3-2; CDR3aa: CASSRQERNTIYF
abundance: NA; j_gene: TRBJ2-4; v_gene: TRBV3-1/TRBV3-2; CDR3aa: CASSQETIEGFKNIQYF
abundance: NA; j_gene: TRBJ1-1; v_gene: TRBV7-3; CDR3aa: CASSPSGTGGSEAFF
abundance: NA; j_gene: TRBJ2-5; v_gene: TRBV3-1/TRBV3-2; CDR3aa: CASSQDLADEETQYF
abundance: NA; j_gene: TRBJ1-1; v_gene: TRBV19; CDR3aa: CASSFDRLNTEAFF
abundance: NA; j_gene: TRBJ2-7; v_gene: TRBV5-1; CDR3aa: CASSRSGLAVSYEQYF
abundance: few; j_gene: TRBJ2-7; v_gene: TRBV6-5; CDR3aa: CASSTDRGDYEQYF
abundance: NA; j_gene: TRBJ2-7; v_gene: TRBV5-6; CDR3aa: CASSLGAGFSYEQYF
abundance: NA; j_gene: TRBJ1-1; v_gene: TRBV12-3/TRBV12-4; CDR3aa: CASSRQYNTEAFF
abundance: NA; j_gene: TRBJ2-5; v_gene: TRBV5-5; CDR3aa: CASSWKRERETQYF
abundance: NA; j_gene: TRBJ2-3; v_gene: TRBV11-3; CDR3aa: CASSSASGPYTDTQYF
abundance: once; j_gene: TRBJ2-5; v_gene: TRBV5-1; CDR3aa: CASSDLPQETQYF
abundance: NA; j_gene: TRBJ1-2; v_gene: TRBV15; CDR3aa: CATSRDFGYGYTF
abundance: NA; j_gene: TRBJ2-7; v_gene: TRBV19; CDR3aa: CASSTMTGSSSEQYF
abundance: NA; j_gene: TRBJ1-6; v_gene: TRBV14; CDR3aa: CASSLGTAVNSPLHF
abundance: medium-sized; j_gene: TRBJ2-6; v_gene: TRBV3-1/TRBV3-2; CDR3aa: CASSPPSSGANVLTF
abundance: NA; j_gene: TRBJ1-5; v_gene: TRBV19; CDR3aa: CASYGPHSNQPQHF
abundance: NA; j_gene: TRBJ2-1; v_gene: TRBV4-1; CDR3aa: CASSQDPASGGTISSYNEQFF
abundance: NA; j_gene: TRBJ2-5; v_gene: TRBV5-1; CDR3aa: CASSLAGTSGQETQYF
abundance: few; j_gene: TRBJ2-1; v_gene: TRBV19; CDR3aa: CASSAGPGYEQFF
abundance: NA; j_gene: TRBJ1-5; v_gene: TRBV20-1; CDR3aa: CSASALGGNQPQHF
abundance: NA; j_gene: TRBJ2-6; v_gene: TRBV27; CDR3aa: CASRDHRSGSGANVLTF
abundance: NA; j_gene: TRBJ1-1; v_gene: TRBV5-1; CDR3aa: CASRGAEAFF
abundance: NA; j_gene: TRBJ2-5; v_gene: TRBV6-6; CDR3aa: CASSYTRDGTQYF
abundance: NA; j_gene: TRBJ2-4; v_gene: TRBV5-1; CDR3aa: CASSLTGSGNIQYF
abundance: NA; j_gene: TRBJ2-2; v_gene: TRBV6-1; CDR3aa: CASSEFLANTGELFF
abundance: NA; j_gene: TRBJ1-1; v_gene: TRBV20-1; CDR3aa: CSASQGGDTEAFF
abundance: NA; j_gene: TRBJ1-2; v_gene: TRBV6-4; CDR3aa: CASSEDRGTLNGYTF
abundance: NA; j_gene: TRBJ2-3; v_gene: TRBV10-1; CDR3aa: CASSGDPGQEVADTQYF
abundance: NA; j_gene: TRBJ1-2; v_gene: TRBV6-5; CDR3aa: CASSNNRDRGGYTF
abundance: NA; j_gene: TRBJ1-6; v_gene: TRBV7-9; CDR3aa: CASSLSGVGQSSPLHF
abundance: NA; j_gene: TRBJ2-7; v_gene: TRBV7-2; CDR3aa: CASSPGASGTYEQYF
abundance: NA; j_gene: TRBJ2-1; v_gene: TRBV2; CDR3aa: CASSPTSNNEQFF
abundance: once; j_gene: TRBJ2-1; v_gene: TRBV24-1; CDR3aa: CATSDILDPVQFF
abundance: NA; j_gene: TRBJ2-6; v_gene: TRBV6-7; CDR3aa: CASSILKRQSRANVLTF
abundance: medium-sized; j_gene: TRBJ2-7; v_gene: TRBV9; CDR3aa: CASSATSGRTREQYF
abundance: NA; j_gene: TRBJ2-2; v_gene: TRBV18; CDR3aa: CASSQLENTGELFF
abundance: NA; j_gene: TRBJ2-1; v_gene: TRBV6-6; CDR3aa: CASSYSPSGGLGEQFF